This T cell receptor (beta chain) was sequenced during a study of monozygotic twins with inflammatory bowel disease. TCRdb reprocessed the 5' RACE reads and stores each CDR3 protein as one record, lacking DNA. The repertoire shows over 130,000 distinct CDR3 sequences; the top ten hold 2% to 2.5%. Germline CDR1 and CDR2: SGHTA and FQGNSA. CDR3 length equals 15 residues. Sequencing was carried out using blood. The rearrangement joins TRBV7-2 to TRBJ1-2. The clonotype was recovered from a human donor with ulcerative colitis or Crohn's disease, or a healthy co-twin of an affected twin (not recorded which). CDR3 amino acids: CASSLFGTDRYGYTF.